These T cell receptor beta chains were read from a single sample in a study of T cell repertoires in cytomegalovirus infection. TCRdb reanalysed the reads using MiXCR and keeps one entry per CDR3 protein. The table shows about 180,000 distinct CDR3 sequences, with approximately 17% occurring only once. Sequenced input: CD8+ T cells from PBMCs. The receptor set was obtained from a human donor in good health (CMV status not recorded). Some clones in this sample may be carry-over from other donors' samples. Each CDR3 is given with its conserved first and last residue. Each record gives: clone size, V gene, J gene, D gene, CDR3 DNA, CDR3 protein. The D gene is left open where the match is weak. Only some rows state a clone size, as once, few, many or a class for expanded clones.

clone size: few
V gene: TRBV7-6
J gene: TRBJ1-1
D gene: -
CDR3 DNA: TGTGCCAGCAGCCGAGGCGGTCGGACCGAACTTGAAGCTTTCTTT
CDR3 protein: CASSRGGRTELEAFF

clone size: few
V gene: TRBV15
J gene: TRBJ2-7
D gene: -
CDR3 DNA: TGTGCCACCAGCAGCCAGAGCTCCTACGAGCAGTACTTC
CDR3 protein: CATSSQSSYEQYF

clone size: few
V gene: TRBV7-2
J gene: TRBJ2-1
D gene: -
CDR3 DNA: TGTGCCAGCAGTCCCATCGCTCTGGAGCAGTTCTTC
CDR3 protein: CASSPIALEQFF

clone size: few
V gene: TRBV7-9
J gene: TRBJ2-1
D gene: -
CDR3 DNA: TGTGCCAGCAGCTTAGGGGGGTCGGAGGAGTTCTTC
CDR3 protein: CASSLGGSEEFF

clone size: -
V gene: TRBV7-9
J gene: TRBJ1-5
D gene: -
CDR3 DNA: TGTGCCAGCAGCTCCCTAGGGGGGGCTGGTCAGCCCCAGCATTTT
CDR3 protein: CASSSLGGAGQPQHF

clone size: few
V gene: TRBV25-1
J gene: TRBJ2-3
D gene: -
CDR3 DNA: TGTGCCAGCAGTGAATACATCTCCACAGATACGCAGTATTTT
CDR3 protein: CASSEYISTDTQYF

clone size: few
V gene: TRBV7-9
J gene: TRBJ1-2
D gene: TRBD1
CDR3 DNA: TGTGCCAGCAGCTTAGAAAATACAGGGGACTATGGCTACACCTTC
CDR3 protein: CASSLENTGDYGYTF

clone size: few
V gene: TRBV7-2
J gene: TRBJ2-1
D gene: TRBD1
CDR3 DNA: TGTGCCAGCAGTTTCTCGGGGACAGGGATCTACAATGAGCAGTTCTTC
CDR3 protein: CASSFSGTGIYNEQFF

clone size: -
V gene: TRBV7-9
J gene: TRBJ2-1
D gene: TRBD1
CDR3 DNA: TGTGCCAGCAGCTTAGCGCACAGGGGGCCGATGAATGAGCAGTTCTTC
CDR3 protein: CASSLAHRGPMNEQFF

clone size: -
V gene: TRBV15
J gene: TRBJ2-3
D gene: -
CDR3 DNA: TGTGCCACCAGCAGAGATCAGACAGGCATCCCAGATACGCAGTATTTT
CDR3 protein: CATSRDQTGIPDTQYF

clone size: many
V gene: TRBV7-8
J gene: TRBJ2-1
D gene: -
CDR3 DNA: TGTGCCAGCAGCTTAACAGCAGCCTACAATGAGCAGTTCTTC
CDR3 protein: CASSLTAAYNEQFF

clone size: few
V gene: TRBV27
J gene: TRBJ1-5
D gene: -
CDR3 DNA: TGTGCCAGCGGTAATAGGAGGGGTCAGCCCCAGCATTTT
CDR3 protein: CASGNRRGQPQHF

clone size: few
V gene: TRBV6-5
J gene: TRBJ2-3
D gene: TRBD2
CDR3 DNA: TGTGCCAGCAGTTACACCTTTACCCCTAGCGGGGAATACACAGATACGCAGTATTTT
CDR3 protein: CASSYTFTPSGEYTDTQYF

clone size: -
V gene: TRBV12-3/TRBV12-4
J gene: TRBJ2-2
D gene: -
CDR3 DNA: TGTGCCAGCAGTTTAAACTGGGAGCTGTTTTTT
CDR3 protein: CASSLNWELFF

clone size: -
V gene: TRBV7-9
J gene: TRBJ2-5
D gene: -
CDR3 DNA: TGTGCCAGCAGCTCCCCCGCGGGGTCAGGGGCCCAAGAGACCCAGTACTTC
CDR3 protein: CASSSPAGSGAQETQYF

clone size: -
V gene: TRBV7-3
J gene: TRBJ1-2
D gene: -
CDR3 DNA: TGTGCCAGCAGCTTAACGACGGTGGCCGACTATGGCTACACCTTC
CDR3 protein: CASSLTTVADYGYTF

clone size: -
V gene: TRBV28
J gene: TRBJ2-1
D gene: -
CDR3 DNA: TGTGCCAGCAGTTTCCCGGGATATTACAATGAGCAGTTCTTC
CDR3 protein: CASSFPGYYNEQFF

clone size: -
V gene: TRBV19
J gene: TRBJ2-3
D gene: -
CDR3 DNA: TGTGCCAGTAGTCACCGGGACATCGTACCAGATACGCAGTATTTT
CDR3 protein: CASSHRDIVPDTQYF

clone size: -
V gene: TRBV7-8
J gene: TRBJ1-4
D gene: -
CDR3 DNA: TGTGCCAGCAGCTTTCTTGCAACTAATGAAAAACTGTTTTTT
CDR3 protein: CASSFLATNEKLFF

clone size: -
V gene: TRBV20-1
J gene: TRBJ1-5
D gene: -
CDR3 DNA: TGCAGTGCTCAACCGACGGCACTCAATCAGCCCCAGCATTTT
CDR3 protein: CSAQPTALNQPQHF

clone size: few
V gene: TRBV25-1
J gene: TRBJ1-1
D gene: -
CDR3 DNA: TGTGCCAGCGGCGAGAAGGGTGGCGGCACTGAAGCTTTCTTT
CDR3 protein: CASGEKGGGTEAFF

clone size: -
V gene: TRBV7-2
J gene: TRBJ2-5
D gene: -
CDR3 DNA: TGTGCCAGCAGCTTAGTTAGGGTAAATCCGTACTTC
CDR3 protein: CASSLVRVNPYF

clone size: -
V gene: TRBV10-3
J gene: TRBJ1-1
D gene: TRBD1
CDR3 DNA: TGTGCCATCAGTAACCCGGACAGGGCGGCCACTGAAGCTTTCTTT
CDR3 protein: CAISNPDRAATEAFF

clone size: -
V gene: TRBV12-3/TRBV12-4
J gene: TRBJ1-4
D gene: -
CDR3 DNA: TGTGCCAGCAGTTTATCTGAAAAACTGTTTTTT
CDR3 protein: CASSLSEKLFF

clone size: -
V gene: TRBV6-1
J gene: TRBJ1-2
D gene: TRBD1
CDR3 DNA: TGTGCCAGCAGTCCCCCCGGGACAGGGGGATTGGATGGCTACACCTTC
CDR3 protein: CASSPPGTGGLDGYTF

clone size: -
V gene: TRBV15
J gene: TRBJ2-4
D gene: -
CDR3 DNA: TGTGCCACCAGCAGAGTACGGTCGGGGGCGGGAGCCAAAAACATTCAGTACTTC
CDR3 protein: CATSRVRSGAGAKNIQYF

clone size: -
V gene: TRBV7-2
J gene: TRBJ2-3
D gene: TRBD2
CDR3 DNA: TGTGCCAGCAGCTCCTTACTAGCGGGGGGGCCTTGGGATACGCAGTATTTT
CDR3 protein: CASSSLLAGGPWDTQYF

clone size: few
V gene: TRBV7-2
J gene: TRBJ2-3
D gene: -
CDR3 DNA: TGTGCCAGCAGCTTAGGGGCAGGCCCTAGCACAGATACGCAGTATTTT
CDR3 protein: CASSLGAGPSTDTQYF

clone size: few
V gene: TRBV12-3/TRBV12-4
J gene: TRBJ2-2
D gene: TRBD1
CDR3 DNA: TGTGCCAGCAGTTTACAGGGGGCCAGGATTCCCGGGGAGCTGTTTTTT
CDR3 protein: CASSLQGARIPGELFF

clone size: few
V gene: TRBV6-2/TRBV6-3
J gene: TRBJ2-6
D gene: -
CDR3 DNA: TGTGCCAGCAGTGTTGGGACCTCTGGGGCCAACGTCCTGACTTTC
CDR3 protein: CASSVGTSGANVLTF

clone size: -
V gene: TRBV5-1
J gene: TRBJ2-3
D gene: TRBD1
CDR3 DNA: TGCGCCAGCAGCTTACACCCTCCGGGACAGGGGGAGACAGATACGCAGTATTTT
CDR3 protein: CASSLHPPGQGETDTQYF

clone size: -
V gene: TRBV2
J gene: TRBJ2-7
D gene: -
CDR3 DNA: TGTGCCAGACGGGACACCGCCTACGAGCAGTACTTC
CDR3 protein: CARRDTAYEQYF

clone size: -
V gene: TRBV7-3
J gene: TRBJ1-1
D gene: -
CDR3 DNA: TGTGCCAGCAGCCGCGCGGGACCGAACACTGAAGCTTTCTTT
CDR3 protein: CASSRAGPNTEAFF

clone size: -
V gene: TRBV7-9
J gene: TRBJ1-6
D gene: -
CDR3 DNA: TGTGCCAGCAGCTTAGACAGCAGATCACCCCTCCACTTT
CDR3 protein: CASSLDSRSPLHF

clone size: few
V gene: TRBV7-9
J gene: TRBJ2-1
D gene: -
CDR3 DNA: TGTGCCAGCAGCCCGGACGGTACTAATGAGCAGTTCTTC
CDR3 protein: CASSPDGTNEQFF

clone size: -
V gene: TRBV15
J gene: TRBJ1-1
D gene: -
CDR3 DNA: TGTGCCACCAGCCCTACCCAGGGGTGGAACACTGAAGCTTTCTTT
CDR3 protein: CATSPTQGWNTEAFF

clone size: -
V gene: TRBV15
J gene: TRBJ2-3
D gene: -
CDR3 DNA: TGTGCCACCAGCACCTCCCTGGCAGATACGCAGTATTTT
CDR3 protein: CATSTSLADTQYF

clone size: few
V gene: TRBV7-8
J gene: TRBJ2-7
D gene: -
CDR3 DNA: TGTGCCAGCTTAGGGGGATTCTCCTACGAGCAGTACTTC
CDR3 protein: CASLGGFSYEQYF

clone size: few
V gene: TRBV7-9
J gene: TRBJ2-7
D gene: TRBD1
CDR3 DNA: TGTGCCAGCACCTGGGACAGGGACTACGAGCAGTACTTC
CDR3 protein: CASTWDRDYEQYF

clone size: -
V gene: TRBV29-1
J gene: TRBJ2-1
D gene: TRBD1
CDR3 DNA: TGCAGCGTTGAAGGTCGCGGACAGGGAAACTACAATGAGCAGTTCTTC
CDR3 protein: CSVEGRGQGNYNEQFF

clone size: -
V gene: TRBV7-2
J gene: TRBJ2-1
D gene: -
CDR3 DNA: TGTGCCAGCAGCTTATGGGGGGTGAACAATGAGCAGTTCTTC
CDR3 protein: CASSLWGVNNEQFF

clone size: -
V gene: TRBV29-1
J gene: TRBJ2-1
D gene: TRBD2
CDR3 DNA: TGCAGCGTACCCCGGGCGGGGGGGGCTAACAATGAGCAGTTCTTC
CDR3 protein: CSVPRAGGANNEQFF